A selection of T cell receptor beta chains follows, all from one sample in a study of beta chain features in type 1 diabetes. Clones were read by immunoSEQ multiplex PCR, and TCRdb kept only the in-frame ones, dropping some. The table lists 130,000 or so clones, about 10% of them singletons. Sequencing was carried out using central memory CD4+ T cells from blood. The receptors shown here come from a man aged 25 to 40 with type 1 diabetes. CDR3s include the opening cysteine and the closing phenylalanine or tryptophan. A D gene is named only where the DNA matches it firmly. Size is stated for part of the rows, as once, few or many counts, or as a class when the clone is expanded.

j_gene | abundance | v_gene | d_gene | CDR3aa | CDR3nt
TRBJ1-1 | few | TRBV9 | . | CASSVGSGKAFF | TGTGCCAGCAGCGTAGGGTCAGGGAAGGCTTTCTTT
TRBJ1-6 | . | TRBV6-5 | TRBD1 | CASSFTDRGNSPLHF | TGTGCCAGCAGCTTTACCGACAGGGGGAATTCACCCCTCCACTTT
TRBJ1-2 | . | TRBV20-1 | . | CSVGGDYGYTF | TGCAGTGTAGGGGGGGACTATGGCTACACCTTC
TRBJ2-1 | . | TRBV7-8 | . | CASSLGSRDEQFF | TGTGCCAGCAGCTTGGGGTCCAGGGATGAGCAGTTCTTC
TRBJ1-2 | . | TRBV28 | . | CASSELDSNNGYTF | TGTGCCAGCAGCGAATTGGACAGTAACAATGGCTACACCTTC
TRBJ1-1 | few | TRBV7-9 | TRBD1 | CASSATPGQGSVYTEAFF | TGTGCCAGCAGCGCGACCCCGGGACAGGGCAGCGTTTACACTGAAGCTTTCTTT
TRBJ1-6 | . | TRBV7-2 | TRBD1 | CASRGQGLRSPLHF | TGTGCCAGCAGAGGACAGGGCCTTAGGTCACCCCTCCACTTT
TRBJ1-2 | . | TRBV7-9 | . | CASSFGQSHHTF | TGTGCCAGCAGCTTCGGACAGTCCCATCACACCTTC
TRBJ1-1 | . | TRBV7-2 | TRBD1 | CASSPWTGQNTEAFF | TGTGCCAGCAGTCCCTGGACAGGGCAGAACACTGAAGCTTTCTTT
TRBJ1-4 | . | TRBV7-2 | . | CASSPDPTGGFEKLFF | TGTGCCAGCAGCCCGGACCCCACGGGGGGATTTGAAAAACTGTTTTTT
TRBJ1-1 | . | TRBV2 | . | CASALTGLNTEAFF | TGTGCCAGCGCCTTAACAGGGCTCAACACTGAAGCTTTCTTT
TRBJ1-1 | . | TRBV18 | . | CASSPPAGFNTEAFF | TGTGCCAGCTCACCACCGGCAGGGTTTAACACTGAAGCTTTCTTT
TRBJ2-2 | . | TRBV7-2 | TRBD2 | CASSPAGGRGGELFF | TGTGCCAGCAGCCCAGCGGGGGGACGGGGCGGGGAGCTGTTTTTT
TRBJ1-6 | few | TRBV4-2 | . | CASSQDLSQGTHSPLHF | TGTGCCAGCAGCCAAGATCTGAGTCAGGGAACTCATTCACCCCTCCACTTT
TRBJ1-2 | few | TRBV4-2 | . | CASSQDHGGEDGYTF | TGTGCCAGCAGCCAAGATCATGGAGGGGAGGATGGCTACACCTTC
TRBJ1-1 | few | TRBV18 | . | CASSTNRAHTEAFF | TGTGCCAGCTCAACAAACAGGGCCCACACTGAAGCTTTCTTT
TRBJ2-3 | few | TRBV18 | . | CASSTLADTQYF | TGTGCCAGCTCAACTTTAGCAGATACGCAGTATTTT
TRBJ1-1 | few | TRBV9 | . | CASSPVDRQAFF | TGTGCCAGCAGCCCCGTCGACAGACAAGCTTTCTTT
TRBJ2-7 | once | TRBV6-5 | . | CASSYSNSYEQYF | TGTGCCAGCAGTTACTCGAACTCATACGAGCAGTACTTC
TRBJ2-7 | . | TRBV28 | TRBD2 | CASSRGGNTYEQYF | TGTGCCAGCAGTCGGGGGGGGAATACCTACGAGCAGTACTTC
TRBJ2-1 | few | TRBV9 | TRBD2 | CASSPSGGHNEQFF | TGTGCCAGCAGCCCTAGCGGGGGGCACAATGAGCAGTTCTTC
TRBJ2-4 | few | TRBV4-3 | . | CASSQEAAVNIQYF | TGCGCCAGCAGCCAAGAGGCGGCCGTTAACATTCAGTACTTC
TRBJ2-3 | . | TRBV4-2 | TRBD2 | CASSLGVAGETDTQYF | TGTGCCAGCAGCCTAGGGGTAGCGGGGGAAACAGATACGCAGTATTTT
TRBJ2-3 | . | TRBV5-4 | . | CASSQDRGTADTQYF | TGTGCCAGCAGCCAAGATAGGGGGACCGCAGATACGCAGTATTTT
TRBJ1-5 | few | TRBV4-2 | . | CASSQGRGQPQHF | TGTGCCAGCAGCCAAGGTAGGGGTCAGCCCCAGCATTTT
TRBJ2-1 | . | TRBV5-1 | TRBD2 | CASSTLAGPYNEQFF | TGCGCCAGCAGTACACTAGCGGGGCCTTACAATGAGCAGTTCTTC
TRBJ2-4 | few | TRBV11-2 | TRBD1 | CASSVTGTGNIQYF | TGTGCCAGCAGCGTGACCGGGACAGGAAACATTCAGTACTTC
TRBJ2-3 | few | TRBV7-2 | TRBD2 | CASRRKSGTSGTDTQYF | TGTGCCAGCAGGCGTAAGTCCGGGACTAGCGGCACAGATACGCAGTATTTT
TRBJ2-2 | . | TRBV29-1 | TRBD1 | CSVTGANTGELFF | TGCAGCGTCACAGGGGCTAACACCGGGGAGCTGTTTTTT
TRBJ1-6 | . | TRBV4-2 | . | CASSQEGRGGQNSPLHF | TGTGCCAGCAGCCAGGAAGGTCGCGGGGGCCAGAATTCACCCCTCCACTTT